This section outlines one T cell receptor beta chain sequence together with its context. These data originate in a study of blood T cell repertoires in COVID-19. At the level of the study: T cells, B-cell-depleted T cells, or PBMCs provided the cDNA or gDNA that served as material.

The assay was immunoSEQ multiplex PCR, and TCRdb's table has in-frame clones only and misses some. The top ten clones hold less than 15% of a sample with about 270,000 clones, approximately 87% of them seen once. Sequencing was done on a sample of peripheral blood. The sequence derives from a woman in her twenties or thirties with COVID-19, enrolled during active disease.

CDR3 amino acids: CASRAGGVSTDTQYF. In nucleotides, the CDR3 is TGCGCCAGCAGGGCGGGGGGCGTAAGCACAGATACGCAGTATTTT. The chain carries TRBV4-1 and TRBJ2-3, with TRBD2 matching 8 bases. Trimming cost V 6 bases and J 0 bases; bases outside gene matches: 5. CDR1 and CDR2 from the germline V gene are MGHRA and YSYEKL. The CDR3 consists of 15 residues.